This T cell receptor (beta chain) was profiled in a study of blood T cell repertoires in COVID-19. In the authors' workflow: Amplification from reference gene primers served as the basis for estimated nucleated cell counts. Some clones are missing from TCRdb's copy, which holds only in-frame ones; the method was immunoSEQ multiplex PCR. That table furnishes V, J and clone size, whereas the DNA furnished D and trimming. The data contain 160,000 or so clones, approximately 86% of them seen just once; the ten biggest clones take up roughly 20%. The germline V gene has CDR1 SEHNR and CDR2 FQNEAQ (reference sequence). Unmatched junction bases numbered 12, after V lost 5 bases and J lost 1 base. The CDR3 is 17 residues long.

The receptor's source is a man in his 60s who had recovered from COVID-19. The sequenced sample was PBMCs or T cells enriched from blood (not recorded which). This chain connects TRBV7-9 to TRBJ2-3, with 7 positions matching TRBD1. The CDR3 bases are TGTGCCAGCAGCCCTCCGACAGGGAAAGACGGCACAGATACGCAGTATTTT. Translating it yields CASSPPTGKDGTDTQYF.